This is a list of T cell receptor beta chains from one sample in a study of blood T cell repertoires in COVID-19. Sequencing was performed with immunoSEQ multiplex PCR; in TCRdb, only in-frame clones are kept and a portion is missing. The sample has about 410,000 clones; 70% to 90% are singletons. Material for sequencing was peripheral blood. The source is a woman in her thirties with active or convalescent COVID-19. CDR3s include the opening cysteine and the closing phenylalanine or tryptophan. A D gene is named only where the DNA matches it firmly. Clone size is not always given. Where it is, it says once, few, many or a class for expanded clones.

>-|TRBJ1-1|TRBV7-6|-
CASSFASQAGGTEAFF
TGTGCCAGCAGCTTCGCAAGTCAGGCCGGAGGCACTGAAGCTTTCTTT
>TRBD1|TRBJ1-6|TRBV6-6|-
CASSTYTGDSSPLHF
TGTGCCAGCAGTACCTATACAGGGGATAGTTCACCCCTCCACTTT
>-|TRBJ1-2|TRBV4-1|few
CASSQVGSGSWGYTF
TGCGCCAGCAGCCAAGTCGGCAGCGGATCATGGGGCTACACCTTC
>-|TRBJ1-2|TRBV30|-
CAWARGGGDYGYTF
TGTGCCTGGGCCCGAGGTGGAGGGGACTATGGCTACACCTTC
>-|TRBJ2-2|TRBV5-4|-
CASSSPGVNGTPTNTGELFF
TGTGCCAGCAGCTCGCCGGGTGTAAACGGGACACCCACGAACACCGGGGAGCTGTTTTTT
>-|TRBJ1-1|TRBV19|-
CASSTPEDREAFF
TGTGCCAGTAGTACCCCAGAAGACAGGGAAGCTTTCTTT
>TRBD1|TRBJ1-1|TRBV25-1|-
CASSLGDRANTEAFF
TGTGCCAGCAGTCTGGGGGACAGGGCCAACACTGAAGCTTTCTTT
>-|TRBJ2-7|TRBV6-1|-
CASSESQGNSYEQYF
TGTGCCAGCAGTGAAAGCCAGGGCAACTCCTACGAGCAGTACTTC
>TRBD2|TRBJ2-7|TRBV7-7|-
CASSLDPPGGGPSYEQYF
TGTGCCAGCAGCTTAGACCCTCCGGGAGGGGGACCCTCCTACGAGCAGTACTTC
>TRBD1|TRBJ1-1|TRBV11-2|-
CASSLRGLFSEAFF
TGTGCCAGCAGCTTAAGGGGGCTGTTCTCTGAAGCTTTCTTT
>TRBD1|TRBJ1-6|TRBV19|-
CASRTSRDRGVNSPLHF
TGTGCCAGTAGGACATCCCGGGACAGGGGCGTAAATTCACCCCTCCACTTT
>-|TRBJ2-7|TRBV4-2|-
CASSQDKLTHEQYF
TGTGCCAGCAGCCAAGATAAACTAACCCACGAGCAGTACTTC